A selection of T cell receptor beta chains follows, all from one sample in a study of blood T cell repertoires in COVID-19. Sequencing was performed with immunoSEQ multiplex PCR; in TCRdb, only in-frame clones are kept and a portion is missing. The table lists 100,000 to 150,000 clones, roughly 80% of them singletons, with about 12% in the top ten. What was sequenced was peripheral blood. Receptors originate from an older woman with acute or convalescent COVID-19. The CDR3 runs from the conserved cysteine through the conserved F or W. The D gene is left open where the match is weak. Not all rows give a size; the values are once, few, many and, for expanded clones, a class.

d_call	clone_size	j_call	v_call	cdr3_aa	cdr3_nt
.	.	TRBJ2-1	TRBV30	CAWTPMAGDEQFF	TGTGCCTGGACCCCGATGGCCGGGGATGAGCAGTTCTTC
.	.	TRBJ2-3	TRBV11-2	CASSWEVTDTQYF	TGTGCCAGCAGCTGGGAGGTCACAGATACGCAGTATTTT
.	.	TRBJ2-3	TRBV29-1	CSVVLGTPSNTQYF	TGCAGCGTCGTCCTCGGGACACCGAGTAATACGCAGTATTTT
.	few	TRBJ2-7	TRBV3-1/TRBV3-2	CASSPGTLNEQYF	TGTGCCAGCAGCCCCGGGACTCTCAACGAGCAGTACTTC
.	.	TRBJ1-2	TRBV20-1	CSASWASYGYTF	TGCAGTGCTAGTTGGGCTTCCTATGGCTACACCTTC
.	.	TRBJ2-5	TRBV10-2	CASTLPGETQYF	TGCGCCAGCACCCTACCGGGGGAGACCCAGTACTTC
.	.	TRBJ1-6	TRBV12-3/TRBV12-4	CASSLKAGSPLHF	TGTGCCAGCAGTTTAAAGGCGGGATCACCCCTCCACTTT
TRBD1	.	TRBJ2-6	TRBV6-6	CASGTGGDGANVLTF	TGTGCCAGCGGAACAGGGGGAGATGGGGCCAACGTCCTGACTTTC
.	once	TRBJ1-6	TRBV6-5	CASSQGLYSPLHF	TGTGCCAGCAGTCAGGGGCTGTATTCACCCCTCCACTTT
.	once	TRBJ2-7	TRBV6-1	CASSEAEAEADEQYF	TGTGCCAGCAGTGAAGCGGAGGCGGAGGCGGACGAGCAGTACTTC
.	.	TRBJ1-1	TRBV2	CASANRAMNTEAFF	TGTGCCAGCGCAAACAGGGCGATGAACACTGAAGCTTTCTTT
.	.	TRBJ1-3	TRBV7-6	CASSLRVGRRGPGNTIYF	TGTGCCAGCAGCTTACGGGTTGGGAGGAGGGGACCTGGAAACACCATATATTTT
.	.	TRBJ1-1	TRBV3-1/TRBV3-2	CASGQLTLNTEAFF	TGTGCCAGCGGACAGCTGACCTTGAACACTGAAGCTTTCTTT
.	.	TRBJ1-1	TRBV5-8	CASSLDRVNTEAFF	TGTGCCAGCAGCTTGGACAGGGTGAACACTGAAGCTTTCTTT
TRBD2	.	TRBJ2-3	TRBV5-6	CASIHRASGFTDTQYF	TGTGCCAGCATCCACCGCGCTAGCGGGTTTACAGATACGCAGTATTTT
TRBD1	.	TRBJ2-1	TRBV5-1	CASSLQQGANEQFF	TGCGCCAGCAGCTTGCAACAGGGGGCGAATGAGCAGTTCTTC
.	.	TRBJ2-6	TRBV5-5	CASSLSVFPAGANVLTF	TGTGCCAGCAGCTTGTCGGTCTTCCCCGCTGGGGCCAACGTCCTGACTTTC
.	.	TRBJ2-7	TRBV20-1	CSASGRTAGKNEQYF	TGCAGTGCTAGTGGCCGGACAGCCGGGAAAAACGAGCAGTACTTC